The 10 T cell receptor beta chains below come from one sample, sequenced in a study of persistence of HIV-infected CD4 T cells. These receptors lack a known antigen. Overlapping HIV-1 Gag 15-mer peptides at approximately 0.91 ug per peptide per mL were used. Sorting of responding CD4+ T cells relied on upregulated CD40 ligand together with CD69. The libraries were made with immunoSEQ version 4 in survey mode. Produced via immunoSEQ multiplex PCR; TCRdb's table is partial and in-frame only. The sample contains some 23,000 clones, 74% of which appear only once. The source was CD4+ T cells sorted from PBMCs after roughly 18-hour stimulation, collected from a patient who received antiretroviral therapy. These receptors all stem from an adult man with HIV who was CMV-seropositive.

The V gene is TRBV6-1, the J gene TRBJ2-7; D is ambiguous. Trimming left V 3 bases short and J 1 base short, with 19 bases between. This CDR3 comprises 17 residues. CDR1 and CDR2 from the germline V gene are MNHNS and SASEGT. The CDR3 nucleotides read TGTGCCAGCAGTGACCACCTTGCGTTCCGAGGTTCCTACGAGCAGTACTTC. Amino acids: CASSDHLAFRGSYEQYF.

A few counts support this clone. The chain has TRBV7-2 and TRBJ1-2, with 9 bases identical to TRBD1. The CDR3 length is 15 residues. The V gene end was trimmed by 5 bases and the J gene end by 0 bases; junction bases not matched to a gene: 4. Germline V lookup: CDR1 SGHTA, CDR2 FQGNSA. Here the CDR3 reads CASSARTGANYGYTF. The CDR3 nucleotides read TGTGCCAGCAGCGCCCGGACAGGGGCTAACTATGGCTACACCTTC.

This clone has just one count. The J gene is TRBJ2-2, the V gene TRBV10-3, with D hard to call. Matching the DNA end better, TRBJ1-3 makes the J call doubtful. The CDR3 contains 14 residues. Per germline, CDR1 ENHRY and CDR2 SYGVKD. Here the CDR3 reads CAISEPRSGNTIYF. CDR3 nucleotides: TGTGCCATCAGTGAACCCAGGTCTGGAAACACCATATATTTT.

The J gene is TRBJ1-1, the V gene TRBV6-5; D is unclear. Germline V gene data show CDR1 as MNHEY and CDR2 as SVGAGI. V was cut by 2 bases and J by 3 bases, with 16 bases left in between. The length of the CDR3 is 16 residues. The CDR3 spells CASSYLGRVGHTEAFF. The CDR3 nucleotides read TGTGCCAGCAGTTACCTCGGTCGTGTAGGGCACACTGAAGCTTTCTTT.

The chain combines TRBV29-1 with TRBJ2-7, with 8 positions matching TRBD1. The V gene end was trimmed by 6 bases and the J gene end by 5 bases; junction bases not matched to a gene: 15. The CDR3 sequence is 15 residues long. The germline gives CDR1 SQVTM, CDR2 ANQGSEA. The CDR3 sequence: CSVVRDPGGSNEQYF. The CDR3 DNA is TGCAGCGTAGTCCGAGATCCAGGGGGCTCGAACGAGCAGTACTTC.

This rearrangement joins TRBV6-5 to TRBJ2-7; D is possibly TRBD1 (5 bases). V was cut by 2 bases and J by 1 base, with 6 bases left in between. Looked up from germline, CDR1 is MNHEY and CDR2 is SVGAGI. The length of the CDR3 is 13 residues. CDR3 sequence reads: CASSYDSSYEQYF. The CDR3 nucleotides are TGTGCCAGCAGTTACGACAGTTCCTACGAGCAGTACTTC.

The J gene is TRBJ1-1, the V gene TRBV3-1 (or the pseudogene TRBV3-2), with D unresolved. Per the germline V gene, CDR1 is LGHDT and CDR2 is YNNKEL (reference sequence). The CDR3 totals 14 residues. Trimming removed 4 bases at V and 5 bases at J, with 14 bases between. CDR3 protein: CASSLRSLGTEAFF. CDR3 sequence (DNA): TGTGCCAGCAGCCTCCGGTCCTTGGGGACTGAAGCTTTCTTT.

This chain uses TRBV7-3 with TRBJ2-3; D not resolved. Trimming left V 5 bases short and J 2 bases short, with 11 bases between. There are 14 residues in the CDR3. Germline V lookup: CDR1 SGHTA, CDR2 FQGTGA. CDR3 residues: CASSVSRNTDTQYF. In nucleotides, the CDR3 is TGTGCCAGCAGCGTCTCCCGGAACACAGATACGCAGTATTTT.

This clone was recorded once. This chain uses TRBV12-3 or TRBV12-4 with TRBJ1-6; the D gene is possibly TRBD1 (5 bases). Trimming took off 3 bases at V and 19 bases at J, with 13 bases between the two ends. The CDR3 consists of 11 residues. DNA of the CDR3: TGTGCCAGCAGTTTGGGGGGAATCAGGCACTTT. Translating gives CASSLGGIRHF.

With regard to this clone: Other DNA sequences in this sample translate to the same CDR3. This chain uses TRBV5-1 with TRBJ1-6; D is possibly TRBD1 (6 bases). The CDR3 is made up of 16 amino acids. Trimming stripped 2 bases from V and 0 bases from J, with 9 bases between. Germline-derived CDR1 and CDR2 are SGHRS and YFSETQ. Here the CDR3 DNA reads TGCGCCAGCAGCTTTAGGGGGATCTCCTATAATTCACCCCTCCACTTT. Its translation: CASSFRGISYNSPLHF.